The present entry profiles one T cell receptor (beta chain) with its context. There are many counts of this clonotype. Its antigen is currently not known. Per-base quality was not reported, and no clone a single base away is much larger than it. No patient had a history of other malignancies or prior chemotherapy or radiotherapy, and all had node-negative disease on CT and PET/CT. At each of two time points, about 6 milliliters of peripheral venous blood were collected in EDTA tubes. Ficoll-Paque Plus density-gradient centrifugation was used to isolate PBMCs. Immediately after collection, samples were stored at -80 degrees C until analysis. This specimen comes from a study of prognosis after radiotherapy for stage I lung cancer (dated by TCRdb to about 2021). Looking at the study overall: Over 15 stage I NSCLC patients were enrolled in Nanjing, China, between early 2018 and January 2019. Roughly 15 patients presented with newly diagnosed primary stage I lung tumors, and several carried oligometastatic NSCLC following surgical resection of the primary tumor. Every patient was regarded as medically inoperable, because of comorbidities in approximately 12 cases and refusal of surgery in 7 cases. The cohort comprised more than 10 men and 6 or 7 women with a median age of approximately 70 years, ranging from roughly 50 to 85 years. Tumor histology was squamous cell carcinoma in about seven patients and adenocarcinoma in about a dozen. Image-guided IMRT or VMAT was used to deliver SBRT in 3 to 5 fractions at a biologically effective dose of at least 100 Gy. No patient received concurrent therapy alongside SBRT. Four of the 19 patients developed distant metastases after SBRT, at a median of about 7 months; the other 15 showed no significant progression. This study profiled peripheral blood TCR beta repertoires from stage I NSCLC patients before and after stereotactic body radiotherapy and linked the repertoires to distant failure. A total of roughly 38 blood samples from roughly 20 patients were sequenced, with one sample obtained before and one obtained after SBRT for each patient. What the authors observed across the whole study: Whether the expanded TCR clones were tumor-specific was not determined. Post-SBRT Shannon entropy and its change from baseline were lower in patients who developed distant metastases; baseline Shannon entropy was not associated with metastases. The study was limited by its small cohort and short follow-up, and the findings require independent validation. Unique TCR clone counts fell after SBRT (median about 9,700 before versus several thousand after; Wilcoxon paired P=0.011). All reported P values were unadjusted for multiple comparisons. Differences by metastasis status were reportedly seen in TRBV and TRBJ usage frequencies, involving two V genes at baseline and, after SBRT, several V genes and two J genes.

Two rounds of multiplex PCR on genomic DNA were used to amplify the TCR beta CDR3 region. In the first round of PCR, primers specific to each TRBV and TRBJ gene were used, and the primer sequences are filed in Chinese patent CN105087789A. Universal primers were used in the second PCR round. The Roche High Pure PCR Template Preparation Kit was used to extract genomic DNA from the frozen PBMCs. An Illumina HiSeq 3000 was used to sequence the libraries paired-end with 151 bp reads. On the authors' methods: Raw reads lacking the multiplex PCR primer sequences were removed with CutAdapt. PEAR was used to merge high-quality paired reads into contigs. By alignment to reference sequences, MiXCR assigned TRB V, D and J gene segments to each contig. To remove sequencing errors, CDR3 sequences were clustered according to base quality and sequence similarity. Diversity was calculated as Shannon entropy divided by the natural log of the number of productive TCR sequences. Clonality was defined as one minus Shannon entropy divided by the natural log of the number of unique clonotypes. Progression-free survival cut-offs for repertoire metrics were chosen using the Youden index of ROC curves, with analyses run in R 3.5.3. TCRdb trimmed the raw reads at Q25, called clones with MiXCR and kept productive beta chains. Entries that share a CDR3 protein sequence are merged under the most common genes and DNA. In this record, the V and J calls reflect TCRdb's handling and not the investigators' own analysis. The sample table records roughly 14,000 distinct CDR3 sequences; less than 35% of these occur just once. About an eighth of the sample is in the top ten clones.

The V and J ends are trimmed by 5 bases and 3 bases, leaving 10 bases between them. The cysteine opens and the phenylalanine closes a CDR3 of 13 amino acids. The kept DNA is CDR3 alone, 39 bases in frame from the first base. Per the germline V gene, KGHSH is the CDR1 and LQKENI is the CDR2. The chain couples TRBV18 to TRBJ1-2; perhaps TRBD1 is the D gene, with 5 bases matching. Sequencing was performed on PBMCs, taken before or after stereotactic body radiation therapy (not recorded which). The TCR comes from a donor at least 50 years old with non-small cell lung cancer. The DNA is TGTGCCAGCTCATCGGGGGGAGACTATGGCTACACCTTC. It translates to CASSSGGDYGYTF.